This T cell receptor beta chain appears in the sequencing data of a study of OX40 agonist ivuxolimab in advanced cancers. The study, taken as a whole, reports: On average, CD8+ T cells showed a greater number of expanded clones than CD4+. At doses 0.1 to 3.0 mg/kg, CD4+ and CD8+ clones expanded. Clonal expansion among partial responders at 0.1-3.0 mg/kg ranked near the lowest.

Sequencing was performed with immunoSEQ multiplex PCR; in TCRdb, only in-frame clones are kept and a portion is missing. The profile covers approximately 60,000 clones, with 92% appearing a single time and approximately 0.62% taken by the ten largest. The V gene's germline CDR1 is LGHNA and CDR2 YNFKEQ. The CDR3 sequence is 17 residues long. V lost 0 bases and J lost 6; bases outside the gene matches: 11. Turning to this clone: Antigen specificity is unknown.

If patients had autoimmune disease history or systemic immunosuppression, they were excluded. The chain joins TRBV4-2 to TRBJ1-3; the match to TRBD1 covers 7 bases. This sample comprised CD4+ or CD8+ T cells sorted from blood, obtained in a trial of the OX40 agonist ivuxolimab. The sequence came from an adult with an advanced solid tumor such as melanoma, head and neck, liver or kidney cancer. DNA for the CDR3: TGTGCCAGCAGCCAAGATCGAGTAACAGGGGCCCTAAACACCATATATTTT. Translated: CASSQDRVTGALNTIYF.